The present T cell receptor beta chain was sequenced within a study of post-analysis software for immune sequencing data. Study-wide results and limits: The five TRBV segments detected at higher frequency in patients than in controls included TRBV5-6, TRBV5-1 and TRBV20-1.

Germline V CDR1 and CDR2: MNHNS, SASEGT. V lost 4 bases to trimming and J lost 3 bases, with 12 bases between them. This CDR3 is 14 amino acids long. Each TCR beta cDNA library carried unique molecular identifiers. T cells numbering roughly 0.9 to 11 million gave rise to some 520,000 cDNA molecules. TCRdb redid the calling of the PCR reads with MiXCR, one entry per CDR3 protein. Of more than 450,000 distinct CDR3 sequences in the sample, 44% are singletons; the top ten hold 1.5% to 2%. As regards this clonotype: The antigen is undetermined.

The genes are TRBV6-1 and TRBJ1-2; perhaps TRBD1 as D (5 bases). This receptor was taken from a girl under 18 with multiple sclerosis. The sequencing input was blood. The CDR3 spells CASSGQLLDYGYTF. For the CDR3, the DNA is TGTGCCAGCAGTGGACAGCTCCTCGACTATGGCTACACCTTC.